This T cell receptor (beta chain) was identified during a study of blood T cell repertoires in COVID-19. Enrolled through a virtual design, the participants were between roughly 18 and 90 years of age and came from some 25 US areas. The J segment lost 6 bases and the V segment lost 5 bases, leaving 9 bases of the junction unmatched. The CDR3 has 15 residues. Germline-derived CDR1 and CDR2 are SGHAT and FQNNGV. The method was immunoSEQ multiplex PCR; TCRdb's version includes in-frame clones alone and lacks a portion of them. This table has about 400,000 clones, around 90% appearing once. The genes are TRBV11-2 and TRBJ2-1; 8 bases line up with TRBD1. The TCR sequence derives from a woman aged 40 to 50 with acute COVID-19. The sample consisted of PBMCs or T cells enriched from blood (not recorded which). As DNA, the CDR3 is TGTGCCAGCAGCGAGACGACAGGGGTCGGCAATGAGCAGTTCTTC. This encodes CASSETTGVGNEQFF.